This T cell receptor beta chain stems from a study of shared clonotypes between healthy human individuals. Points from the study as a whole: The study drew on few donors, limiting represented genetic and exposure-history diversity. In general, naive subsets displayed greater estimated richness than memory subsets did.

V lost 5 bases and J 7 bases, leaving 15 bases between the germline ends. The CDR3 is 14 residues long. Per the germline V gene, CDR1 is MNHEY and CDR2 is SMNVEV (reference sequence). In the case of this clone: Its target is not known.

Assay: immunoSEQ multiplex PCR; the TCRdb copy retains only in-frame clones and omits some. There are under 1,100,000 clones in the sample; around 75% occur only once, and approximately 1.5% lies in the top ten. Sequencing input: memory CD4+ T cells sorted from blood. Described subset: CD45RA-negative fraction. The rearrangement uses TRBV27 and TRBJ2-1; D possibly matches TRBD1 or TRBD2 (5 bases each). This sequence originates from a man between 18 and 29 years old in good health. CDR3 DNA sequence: TGTGCCAGCAGTCGCCGGGACGTGCAGAATGAGCAGTTCTTC. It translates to CASSRRDVQNEQFF.